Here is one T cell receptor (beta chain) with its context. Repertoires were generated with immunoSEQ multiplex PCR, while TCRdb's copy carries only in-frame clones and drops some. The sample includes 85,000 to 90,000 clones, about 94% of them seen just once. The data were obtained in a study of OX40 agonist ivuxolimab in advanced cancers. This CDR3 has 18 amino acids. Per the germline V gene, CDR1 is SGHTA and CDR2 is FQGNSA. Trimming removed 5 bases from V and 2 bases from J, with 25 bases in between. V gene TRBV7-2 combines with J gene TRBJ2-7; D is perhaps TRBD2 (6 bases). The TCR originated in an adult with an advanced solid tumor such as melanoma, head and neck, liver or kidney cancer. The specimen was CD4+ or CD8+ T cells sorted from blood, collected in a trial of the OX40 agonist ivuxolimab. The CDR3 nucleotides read TGTGCCAGCAGCCCATTCCGGGGGACCCCTAACCGGGCCTACGAGCAGTACTTC. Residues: CASSPFRGTPNRAYEQYF.